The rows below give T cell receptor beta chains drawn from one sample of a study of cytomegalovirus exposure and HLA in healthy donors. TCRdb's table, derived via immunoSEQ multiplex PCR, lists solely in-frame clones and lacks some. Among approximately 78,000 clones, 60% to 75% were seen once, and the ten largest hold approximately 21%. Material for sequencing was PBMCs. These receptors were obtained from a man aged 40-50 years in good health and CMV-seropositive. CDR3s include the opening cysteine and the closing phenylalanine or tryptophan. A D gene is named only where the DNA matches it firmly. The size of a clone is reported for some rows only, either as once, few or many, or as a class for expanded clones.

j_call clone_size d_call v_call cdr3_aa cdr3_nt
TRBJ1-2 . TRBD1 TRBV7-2 CASSYGTGPGYTF TGTGCCAGCAGCTACGGGACAGGGCCTGGCTACACCTTC
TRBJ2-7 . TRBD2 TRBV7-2 CASSLAAGGSISYEQYF TGTGCCAGCAGCTTAGCAGCGGGGGGCTCAATCTCCTACGAGCAGTACTTC
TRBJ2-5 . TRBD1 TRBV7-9 CATMAGGQTQYF TGTGCCACCATGGCAGGGGGCCAGACCCAGTACTTC
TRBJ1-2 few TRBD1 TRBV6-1 CASTSIGTANYGYTF TGTGCCAGCACTTCAATCGGGACAGCTAACTATGGCTACACCTTC
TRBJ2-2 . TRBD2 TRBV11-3 CASSFPAGGNTGELFF TGTGCCAGCAGCTTTCCAGCGGGGGGAAACACCGGGGAGCTGTTTTTT
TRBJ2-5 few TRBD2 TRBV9 CASSVSAGGRETQYF TGTGCCAGCAGCGTATCGGCGGGGGGGCGTGAGACCCAGTACTTC
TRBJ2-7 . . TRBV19 CASSGSGRLPYEQYF TGTGCCAGTAGTGGGAGCGGCAGATTACCATACGAGCAGTACTTC
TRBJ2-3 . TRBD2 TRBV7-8 CASSPTGLAGGLTDTQYF TGTGCCAGCAGCCCAACGGGACTAGCGGGGGGGCTTACAGATACGCAGTATTTT
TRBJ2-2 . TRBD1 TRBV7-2 CASSLGQGMVRGELFF TGTGCCAGCAGCTTGGGACAGGGAATGGTTAGGGGGGAGCTGTTTTTT
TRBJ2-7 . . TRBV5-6 CASSLVRLSKTYEQYF TGTGCCAGCAGCTTGGTGCGGCTGAGTAAAACCTACGAGCAGTACTTC
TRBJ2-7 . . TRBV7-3 CASSLSPSPYVEQYF TGTGCCAGCAGCTTATCGCCTAGCCCGTACGTCGAGCAGTACTTC
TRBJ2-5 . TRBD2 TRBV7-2 CASSKSSGGSQETQYF TGTGCCAGCAGCAAATCTAGCGGGGGATCACAAGAGACCCAGTACTTC
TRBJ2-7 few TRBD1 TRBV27 CASSLMTGATYEQYF TGTGCCAGCAGTTTGATGACAGGGGCTACCTACGAGCAGTACTTC
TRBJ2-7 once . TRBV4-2 CASSQDNAGTYEQYF TGTGCCAGCAGCCAAGATAACGCAGGGACCTACGAGCAGTACTTC
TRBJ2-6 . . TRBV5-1 CASSSSSGANVLTF TGCGCCAGCAGCTCTAGCTCTGGGGCCAACGTCCTGACTTTC
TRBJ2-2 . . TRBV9 CASSVPPAGELFF TGTGCCAGCAGCGTCCCTCCGGCCGGGGAGCTGTTTTTT
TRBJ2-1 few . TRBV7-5 CARSQAPAGPSYNEQFF TGTGCCAGAAGCCAAGCCCCGGCGGGGCCCTCCTACAATGAGCAGTTCTTC
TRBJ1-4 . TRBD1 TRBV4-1 CASSQVGTGYEKLFF TGCGCCAGCAGCCAAGTGGGGACAGGGTATGAAAAACTGTTTTTT
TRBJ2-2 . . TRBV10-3 CAISVRNTGELFF TGTGCCATCAGCGTTAGGAACACCGGGGAGCTGTTTTTT
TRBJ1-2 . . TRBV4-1 CASSQGRGQKVSNYGYTF TGCGCCAGCAGCCAAGGTCGAGGACAGAAGGTCTCTAACTATGGCTACACCTTC
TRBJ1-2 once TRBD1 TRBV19 CASSTAPDRVGGYTF TGTGCCAGTAGTACAGCCCCGGACAGGGTAGGGGGCTACACCTTC
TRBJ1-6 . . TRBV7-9 CASNEGRNSPLHF TGTGCCAGCAACGAGGGTCGTAATTCACCCCTCCACTTT
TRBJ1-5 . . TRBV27 CASSFFGDSNQPQHF TGTGCCAGCAGTTTCTTCGGTGATAGCAATCAGCCCCAGCATTTT
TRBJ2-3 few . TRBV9 CASSVGFQDRPRDTQYF TGTGCCAGCAGCGTAGGTTTCCAGGACAGACCTAGGGATACGCAGTATTTT
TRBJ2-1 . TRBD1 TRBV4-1 CASSRQGTEQFF TGCGCCAGCAGCCGACAGGGGACCGAGCAGTTCTTC
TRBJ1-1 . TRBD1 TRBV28 CASTVTGGAWTEAFF TGTGCCAGCACCGTCACAGGGGGCGCCTGGACTGAAGCTTTCTTT
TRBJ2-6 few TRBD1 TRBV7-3 CASSFDRDFGANVLTF TGTGCCAGCAGCTTTGACAGGGATTTTGGGGCCAACGTCCTGACTTTC
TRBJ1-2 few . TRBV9 CASSVGGQGYGYTF TGTGCCAGCAGCGTAGGAGGGCAAGGCTATGGCTACACCTTC
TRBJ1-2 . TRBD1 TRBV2 CASSGQGGSYGYTF TGTGCCAGCAGTGGACAGGGGGGCTCCTATGGCTACACCTTC
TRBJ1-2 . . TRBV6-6 CASIEQGFPLLGGYTF TGTGCCAGCATAGAGCAGGGGTTCCCCCTATTGGGAGGCTACACCTTC
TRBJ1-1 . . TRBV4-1 CASSQFVPGEAFF TGCGCCAGCAGCCAATTCGTCCCGGGTGAAGCTTTCTTT
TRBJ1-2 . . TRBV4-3 CASSQFKYSYGYTF TGCGCCAGCAGCCAATTCAAGTACTCCTATGGCTACACCTTC
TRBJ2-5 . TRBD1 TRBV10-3 CAISDGDRGAETQYF TGTGCCATCAGTGATGGGGACAGGGGGGCAGAGACCCAGTACTTC
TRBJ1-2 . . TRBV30 CAWSGVVRLTYGYTF TGTGCCTGGAGCGGTGTTGTTAGGCTGACATATGGCTACACCTTC
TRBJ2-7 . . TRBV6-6 CASSPSYEQYF TGTGCCAGCAGCCCGTCCTACGAGCAGTACTTC
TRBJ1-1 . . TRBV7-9 CASSLPLGPPSTEAFF TGTGCCAGCAGCTTACCTTTGGGGCCGCCGAGCACTGAAGCTTTCTTT
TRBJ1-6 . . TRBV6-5 CPGGDYHF TGTCCGGGGGGGGATTACCACTTT
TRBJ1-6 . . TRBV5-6 CASSLRTVWNSPLHF TGTGCCAGCAGTTTACGGACAGTTTGGAATTCACCCCTCCACTTT
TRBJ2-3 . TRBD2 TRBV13 CASSLGSGGRADTQYF TGTGCCAGCAGCCTCGGGAGCGGGGGGCGTGCAGATACGCAGTATTTT
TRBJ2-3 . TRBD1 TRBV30 CAWKRGRDTQYF TGTGCCTGGAAAAGGGGGCGAGATACGCAGTATTTT
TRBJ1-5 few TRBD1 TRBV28 CASSYPDRVPDLYSNQPQHF TGTGCCAGCAGTTATCCTGACAGGGTACCTGATCTTTATAGCAATCAGCCCCAGCATTTT
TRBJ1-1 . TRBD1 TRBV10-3 CAISARTGGVSTEAFF TGTGCCATCAGTGCCCGGACAGGGGGAGTAAGCACTGAAGCTTTCTTT
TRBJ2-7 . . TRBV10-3 CAISESVGAYEQYF TGTGCCATCAGTGAGTCGGTGGGAGCCTACGAGCAGTACTTC
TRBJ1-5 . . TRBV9 CASSVIPGERDQPQHF TGTGCCAGCAGCGTAATTCCGGGAGAGAGGGATCAGCCCCAGCATTTT
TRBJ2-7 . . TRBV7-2 CASSQPRGLRVSYEQYF TGTGCCAGCAGCCAACCCCGCGGGTTAAGGGTATCCTACGAGCAGTACTTC
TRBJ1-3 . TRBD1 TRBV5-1 CASSTRTGGAGNTIYF TGCGCCAGCAGCACCCGGACAGGGGGCGCCGGAAACACCATATATTTT
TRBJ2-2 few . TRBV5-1 CASSSGVTGELFF TGCGCCAGCAGCTCAGGGGTGACCGGGGAGCTGTTTTTT
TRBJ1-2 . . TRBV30 CAWSFAGLDYGYTF TGTGCCTGGAGTTTTGCCGGACTAGACTATGGCTACACCTTC
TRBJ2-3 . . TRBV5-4 CASSRSGTGTDTQYF TGTGCCAGCAGTCGCAGCGGTACTGGCACAGATACGCAGTATTTT
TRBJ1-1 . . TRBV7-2 CASSFEGGYTEAFF TGTGCCAGCAGCTTCGAGGGAGGTTACACTGAAGCTTTCTTT
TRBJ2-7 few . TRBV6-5 CASSTSEQGGEQYF TGTGCCAGCAGTACCTCGGAACAGGGTGGAGAGCAGTACTTC
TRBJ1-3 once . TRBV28 CASRQGGNTIYF TGTGCCAGCAGACAGGGCGGAAACACCATATATTTT
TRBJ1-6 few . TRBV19 CASRDGQLDNSPLHF TGTGCCAGTAGGGACGGACAGCTAGATAATTCACCCCTCCACTTT
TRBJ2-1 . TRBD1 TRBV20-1 CSADRENEQFF TGCAGTGCTGACAGGGAGAATGAGCAGTTCTTC